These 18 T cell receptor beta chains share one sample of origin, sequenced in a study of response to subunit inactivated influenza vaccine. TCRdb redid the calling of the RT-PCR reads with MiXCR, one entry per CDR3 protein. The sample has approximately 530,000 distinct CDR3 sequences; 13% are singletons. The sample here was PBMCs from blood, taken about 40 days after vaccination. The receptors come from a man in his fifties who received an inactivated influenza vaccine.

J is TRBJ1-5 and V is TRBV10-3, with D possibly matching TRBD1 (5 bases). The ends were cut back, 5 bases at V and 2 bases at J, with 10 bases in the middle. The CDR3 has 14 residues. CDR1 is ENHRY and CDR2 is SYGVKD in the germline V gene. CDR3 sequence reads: CAISPGGGNQPQHF. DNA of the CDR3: TGTGCCATCAGTCCGGGAGGGGGCAATCAGCCCCAGCATTTT.

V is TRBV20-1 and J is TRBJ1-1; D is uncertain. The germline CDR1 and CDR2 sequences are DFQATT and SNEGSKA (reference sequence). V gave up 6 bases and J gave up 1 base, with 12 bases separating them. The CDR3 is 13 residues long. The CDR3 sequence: CSAKDGSNTEAFF. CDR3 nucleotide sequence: TGCAGTGCCAAAGATGGGTCGAACACTGAAGCTTTCTTT.

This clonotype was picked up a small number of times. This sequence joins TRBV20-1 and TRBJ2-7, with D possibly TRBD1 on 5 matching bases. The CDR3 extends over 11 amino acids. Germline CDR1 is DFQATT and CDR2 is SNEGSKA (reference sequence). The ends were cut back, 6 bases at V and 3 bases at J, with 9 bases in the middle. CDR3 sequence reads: CSARTSYEQYF. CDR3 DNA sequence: TGCAGTGCCCGGACAAGCTACGAGCAGTACTTC.

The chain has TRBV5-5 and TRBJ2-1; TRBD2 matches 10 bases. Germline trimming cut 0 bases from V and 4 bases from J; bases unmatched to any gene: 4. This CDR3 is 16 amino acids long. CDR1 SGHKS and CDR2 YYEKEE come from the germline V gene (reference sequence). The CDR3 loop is CASSLEGLADYNEQFF. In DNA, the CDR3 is TGTGCCAGCAGCTTGGAAGGACTAGCGGATTACAATGAGCAGTTCTTC.

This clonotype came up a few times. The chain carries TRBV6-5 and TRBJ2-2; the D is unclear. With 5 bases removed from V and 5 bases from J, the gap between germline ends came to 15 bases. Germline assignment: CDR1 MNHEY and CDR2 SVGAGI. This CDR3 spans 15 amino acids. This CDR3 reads CASSHNTLVTGELFF. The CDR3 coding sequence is TGTGCCAGCAGTCACAATACTCTGGTTACCGGGGAGCTGTTTTTT.

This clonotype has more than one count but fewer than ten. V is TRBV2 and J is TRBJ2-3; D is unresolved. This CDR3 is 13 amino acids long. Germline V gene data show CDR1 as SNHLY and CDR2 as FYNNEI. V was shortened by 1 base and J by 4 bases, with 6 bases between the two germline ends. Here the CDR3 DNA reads TGTGCCAGCAGTGAAGGGGTTCCAGATACGCAGTATTTT. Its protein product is CASSEGVPDTQYF.

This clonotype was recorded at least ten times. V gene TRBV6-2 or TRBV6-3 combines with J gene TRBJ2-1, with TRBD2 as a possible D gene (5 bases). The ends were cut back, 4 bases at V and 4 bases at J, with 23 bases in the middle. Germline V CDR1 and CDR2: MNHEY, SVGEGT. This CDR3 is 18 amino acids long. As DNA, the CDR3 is TGTGCCAGCAGTTCCGCATTGAGCGGACCCCAGCGTTACAATGAGCAGTTCTTC. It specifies CASSSALSGPQRYNEQFF.

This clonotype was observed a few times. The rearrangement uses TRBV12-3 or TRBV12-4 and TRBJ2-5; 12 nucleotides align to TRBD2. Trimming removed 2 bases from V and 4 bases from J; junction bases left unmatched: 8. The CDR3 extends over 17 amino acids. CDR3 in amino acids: CASSLSASGGALETQYF. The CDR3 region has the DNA TGTGCCAGCAGTTTATCTGCTAGCGGGGGGGCCTTAGAGACCCAGTACTTC.

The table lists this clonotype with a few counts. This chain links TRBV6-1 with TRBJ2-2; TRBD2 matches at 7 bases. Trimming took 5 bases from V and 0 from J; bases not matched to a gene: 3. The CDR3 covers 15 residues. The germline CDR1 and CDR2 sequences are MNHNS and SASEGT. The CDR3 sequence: CASSTGLANTGELFF. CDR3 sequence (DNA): TGTGCCAGCAGTACAGGACTAGCGAACACCGGGGAGCTGTTTTTT.

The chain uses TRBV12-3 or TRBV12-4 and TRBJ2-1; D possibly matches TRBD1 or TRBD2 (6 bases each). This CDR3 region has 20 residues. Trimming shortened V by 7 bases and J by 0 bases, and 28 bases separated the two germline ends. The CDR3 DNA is TGTGCCAGCACTTCTTCCGCCGGACAGACCACCGGGGGCTCCTACAATGAGCAGTTCTTC. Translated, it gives CASTSSAGQTTGGSYNEQFF.

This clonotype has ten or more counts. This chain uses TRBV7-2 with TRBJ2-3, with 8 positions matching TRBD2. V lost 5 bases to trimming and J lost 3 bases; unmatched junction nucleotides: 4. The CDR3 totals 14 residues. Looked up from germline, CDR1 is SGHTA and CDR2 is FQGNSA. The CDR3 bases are TGTGCCAGCAGCAAAGTAGCGGGGACAGATACGCAGTATTTT. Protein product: CASSKVAGTDTQYF.

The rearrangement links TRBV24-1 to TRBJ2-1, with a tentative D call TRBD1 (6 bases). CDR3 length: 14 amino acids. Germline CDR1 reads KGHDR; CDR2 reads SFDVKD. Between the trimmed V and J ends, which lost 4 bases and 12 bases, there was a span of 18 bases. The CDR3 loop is CATSEPTGTPWQFF. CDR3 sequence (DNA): TGTGCCACCAGTGAGCCTACAGGGACGCCTTGGCAGTTCTTC.

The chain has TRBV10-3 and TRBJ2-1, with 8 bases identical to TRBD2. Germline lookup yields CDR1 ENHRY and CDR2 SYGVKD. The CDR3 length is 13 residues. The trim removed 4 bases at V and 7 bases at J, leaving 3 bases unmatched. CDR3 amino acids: CAISGASGNEQFF. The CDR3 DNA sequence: TGTGCCATCAGTGGAGCTAGCGGGAATGAGCAGTTCTTC.

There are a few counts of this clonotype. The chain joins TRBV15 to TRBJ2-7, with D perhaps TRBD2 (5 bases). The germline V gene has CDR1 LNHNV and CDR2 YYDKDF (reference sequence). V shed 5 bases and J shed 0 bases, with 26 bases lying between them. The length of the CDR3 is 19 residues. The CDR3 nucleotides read TGTGCCACCAGCCGCGACCGGGGATCCTCTCGCGGGCTCTCCTACGAGCAGTACTTC. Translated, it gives CATSRDRGSSRGLSYEQYF.

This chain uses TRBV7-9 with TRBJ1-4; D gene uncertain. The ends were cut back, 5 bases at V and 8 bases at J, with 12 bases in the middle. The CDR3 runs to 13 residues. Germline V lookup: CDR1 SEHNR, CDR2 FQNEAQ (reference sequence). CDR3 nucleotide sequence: TGTGCCAGCAGCCCCCCGCGGGAAGAAAAACTGTTTTTT. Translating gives CASSPPREEKLFF. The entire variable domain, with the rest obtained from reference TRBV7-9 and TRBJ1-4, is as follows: DTGVSQNPRHKITKRGQNVTFRCDPISEHNRLYWYRQTLGQGPEFLTYFQNEAQLEKSRLLSDRFSAERPKGSFSTLEIQRTEQGDSAMYLCASSPPREEKLFFGSGTQLSVL.

The chain's CDR3 is CASSVWTSGGDYNEQFF. CDR3 coding DNA: TGCGCCAGCAGCGTATGGACTAGCGGGGGGGACTACAATGAGCAGTTCTTC. This chain connects TRBV4-1 to TRBJ2-1; 15 bases agree with TRBD2. J was trimmed by 3 bases and V by 5 bases; bases with no gene match: 5. The germline CDR1 and CDR2 sequences are MGHRA and YSYEKL. This CDR3 has 17 amino acids.

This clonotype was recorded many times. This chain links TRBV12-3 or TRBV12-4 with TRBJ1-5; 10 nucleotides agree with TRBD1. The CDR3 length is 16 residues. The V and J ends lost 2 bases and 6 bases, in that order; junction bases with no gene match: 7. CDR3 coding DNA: TGTGCCAGCAGTTTAATGTTGGGACAGGGGTCTCAGCCCCAGCATTTT. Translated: CASSLMLGQGSQPQHF.

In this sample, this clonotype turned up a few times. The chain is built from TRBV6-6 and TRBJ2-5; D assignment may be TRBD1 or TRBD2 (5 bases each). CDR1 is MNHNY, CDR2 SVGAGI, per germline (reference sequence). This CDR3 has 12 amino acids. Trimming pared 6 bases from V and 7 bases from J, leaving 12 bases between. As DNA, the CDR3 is TGTGCCAGCAGGGGGACCCACGGGACCCAGTACTTC. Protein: CASRGTHGTQYF.